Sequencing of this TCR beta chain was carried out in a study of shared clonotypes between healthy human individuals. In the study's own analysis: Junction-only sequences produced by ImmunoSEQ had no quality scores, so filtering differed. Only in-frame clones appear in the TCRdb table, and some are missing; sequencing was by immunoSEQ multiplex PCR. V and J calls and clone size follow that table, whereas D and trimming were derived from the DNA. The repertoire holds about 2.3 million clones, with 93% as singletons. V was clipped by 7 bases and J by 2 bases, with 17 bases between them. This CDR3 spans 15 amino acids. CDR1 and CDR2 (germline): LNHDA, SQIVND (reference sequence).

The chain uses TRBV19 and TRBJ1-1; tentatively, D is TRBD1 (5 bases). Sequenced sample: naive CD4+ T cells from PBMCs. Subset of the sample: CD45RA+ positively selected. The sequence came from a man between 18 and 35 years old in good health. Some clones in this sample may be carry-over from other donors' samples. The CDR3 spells CASTTPPDTNTEAFF. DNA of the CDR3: TGTGCCAGTACCACCCCCCCGGACACTAACACTGAAGCTTTCTTT.